A selection of T cell receptor beta chains follows, all from one sample in a study of T cells after yellow fever vaccination. Via MiXCR, TCRdb re-called the 5' RACE reads, giving one row per CDR3 protein. The sample lists 500,000 to 650,000 distinct CDR3 sequences, about 17% seen once, with 17% in the top ten. The source was PBMCs, collected less than 6 days after the first yellow fever vaccination. The source of these receptors is a young man who received the YFV17D yellow fever vaccine. The CDR3 runs from the conserved cysteine through the conserved F or W. A D gene is named only where the DNA matches it firmly. Clone size is given for some rows only: seen once, a few or many times, or a class if the clone is expanded.

j_call	clone_size	v_call	d_call	cdr3_nt	cdr3_aa
TRBJ2-7	NA	TRBV5-1	NA	TGCGCCAGCAGCTTGGCAGGACCTCCGGACGAGCAGTACTTC	CASSLAGPPDEQYF
TRBJ1-2	NA	TRBV28	TRBD1	TGTGCCAGCAGTCGAGGACAGGCGTCTGGGGGCTACACCTTC	CASSRGQASGGYTF
TRBJ1-1	NA	TRBV5-1	TRBD1	TGCGCCAGCAGCCCAGGGGGCGGGATGGTTGAAGCTTTCTTT	CASSPGGGMVEAFF
TRBJ2-5	once	TRBV6-5	NA	TGTGCCAGCAGTTCGGGCGGGGGCTATTATAGCCAGTACTTC	CASSSGGGYYSQYF
TRBJ1-6	NA	TRBV6-1	NA	TGTGCCAGCAGCCCGGACATAACGCATTCACCCCTCCACTTT	CASSPDITHSPLHF
TRBJ2-3	NA	TRBV14	NA	TGTGCCAGCAGCCCACTGCACTCAGATACGCAGTATTTT	CASSPLHSDTQYF
TRBJ2-2	few	TRBV5-4	NA	TGTGCCAGCGGACTCGCCAACGCCGGGGAGCTGTTTTTT	CASGLANAGELFF
TRBJ2-2	few	TRBV19	NA	TGTGCCAGTAGTTCGCCGGGACAGAACACCGGGGAGCTGTTTTTT	CASSSPGQNTGELFF
TRBJ1-5	NA	TRBV6-2/TRBV6-3	NA	TGTGCCAGCAGTTTCCTACACTGGCAGCCCCAGCATTTT	CASSFLHWQPQHF
TRBJ2-1	few	TRBV7-7	TRBD2	TGTGCTAGCAGCCCGTTGAGGACTAGCAGTTACGGTGAGCAGTTCTTC	CASSPLRTSSYGEQFF
TRBJ2-4	NA	TRBV11-2	NA	TGTGCCAGCAGCTTGTGGGGTGAAAACATTCAGTACTTC	CASSLWGENIQYF
TRBJ2-2	few	TRBV5-1	TRBD1	TGCGCCAGCAGCTCCGGCGCAGGGGGCCACGTGAGCACCGGGGAGCTGTTTTTT	CASSSGAGGHVSTGELFF
TRBJ2-1	NA	TRBV20-1	NA	TGCAGTGCTAGGGCCGCCAGTTTCAATGAGCAGTTCTTC	CSARAASFNEQFF
TRBJ1-3	NA	TRBV7-2	TRBD1	TGTGCCAGCAGCAGAGACAGGGTCTCGGTTGGAAACACCATATATTTT	CASSRDRVSVGNTIYF
TRBJ2-7	few	TRBV6-1	NA	TGTGCCAGCAGCCAGGAACATCTATCCTACGAGCAGTACTTC	CASSQEHLSYEQYF
TRBJ1-1	NA	TRBV7-9	NA	TGTGCCAGCAGCTTAGAGGAGGAGGGGTTCCCTGAAGCTTTCTTT	CASSLEEEGFPEAFF